This T cell receptor (beta chain) was retrieved from a study of a mutant IDH1 vaccine in newly diagnosed glioma. About the research overall: Treated individuals were 62.5% male and around 38% female, averaging approximately 40 years of age.

A note on this clone: Its antigen is as yet unknown.

Looked up from germline, CDR1 is SEHNR and CDR2 is FQNEAQ (reference sequence). The CDR3 sequence is 14 residues long. Trimming cost V 5 bases and J 3 bases, with 10 bases left between them. The method was immunoSEQ multiplex PCR; TCRdb's version includes in-frame clones alone and lacks a portion of them. The table lists tens of thousands of clones, roughly 79% of them singletons. Stated time point: week 5, during vaccination. Vaccine doses each comprised 300 ug of mutant IDH1 20-mer peptide, with topical imiquimod. The TCR originated in a middle-aged man with glioma. V is TRBV7-9 and J is TRBJ1-4; a possible D gene is TRBD1 (6 bases). Here the sequenced sample was PBMCs, taken from a glioma patient whose treatment included an IDH1 peptide vaccine. CDR3 loop: CASSPKGANEKLFF. The CDR3 DNA sequence: TGTGCCAGCAGCCCTAAGGGGGCTAATGAAAAACTGTTTTTT.